The rows below give T cell receptor beta chains drawn from one sample of a study of cytomegalovirus exposure and HLA in healthy donors. Sequencing used immunoSEQ multiplex PCR; TCRdb keeps in-frame clones, though not all of them. The specimen's table records about 120,000 clones. What was sequenced was PBMCs. These TCRs come from a middle-aged man in good health and CMV-seropositive. The CDR3 runs from the conserved cysteine through the conserved F or W. D genes are given only for firm matches.

TRBJ2-1 TRBV7-3 NA TGTGCCAGCAGCAACCCGGGTGGTGGGCAGTTCTTC CASSNPGGGQFF
TRBJ1-5 TRBV11-2 NA TGTGCCAGCAGCAAGGACGGGAGGACTCAGCCCCAGCATTTT CASSKDGRTQPQHF
TRBJ2-1 TRBV6-1 NA TGTGCCAGCAGTGCCTATGGCCTGGGGGGCTCCTACAATGAGCAGTTCTTC CASSAYGLGGSYNEQFF
TRBJ2-1 TRBV6-5 TRBD2 TGTGCCAGCAGTGGCGGGACTAGCGATGACAATGAGCAGTTCTTC CASSGGTSDDNEQFF
TRBJ1-1 TRBV6-1 TRBD1 TGTGCCAGCACGGGACAGGGTTTAACTGAAGCTTTCTTT CASTGQGLTEAFF
TRBJ2-1 TRBV7-9 TRBD2 TGTGCCAGCAGCTCCCCGTCAGCGGGAGTTAATGAGCAGTTCTTC CASSSPSAGVNEQFF
TRBJ1-6 TRBV7-2 NA TGTGCCAGCAGCTTATTGGGGGGTGGGGCTTCGGCCCTCCACTTT CASSLLGGGASALHF
TRBJ2-7 TRBV28 TRBD1 TGTGCCAGCAGGGACCAGGGGGTGGGCTCCTACGAGCAGTACTTC CASRDQGVGSYEQYF
TRBJ2-7 TRBV11-1 TRBD1 TGTGCGCAGCAGATGAGGGACAGGGGTTCCTACGAGCAGTACTTC CAQQMRDRGSYEQYF
TRBJ1-5 TRBV6-5 NA TGTGCCAGCAGTGTCGGCGGGTTCTCCAATCAGCCCCAGCATTTT CASSVGGFSNQPQHF
TRBJ1-5 TRBV28 NA TGTGCCAGCAAATCAAGGGGTTATCAGCCCCAGCATTTT CASKSRGYQPQHF
TRBJ1-2 TRBV6-5 NA TGTGCCAGCAGTTACTCTACAGGTTCCAAAGGCTACACCTTC CASSYSTGSKGYTF
TRBJ2-1 TRBV5-4 TRBD1 TGTGCCAGCAGCTTGGGGCTCCCCGGGACAGGAACCAACAATGAGCAGTTCTTC CASSLGLPGTGTNNEQFF
TRBJ1-3 TRBV5-1 NA TGCGCCAGCAGCTTGGCCATTGGCCTCTCTGGAAACACCATATATTTT CASSLAIGLSGNTIYF
TRBJ1-5 TRBV11-2 NA TGTGCCAGCAGCCGCAACGTCGGGGAGGGCAATCAGCCCCAGCATTTT CASSRNVGEGNQPQHF